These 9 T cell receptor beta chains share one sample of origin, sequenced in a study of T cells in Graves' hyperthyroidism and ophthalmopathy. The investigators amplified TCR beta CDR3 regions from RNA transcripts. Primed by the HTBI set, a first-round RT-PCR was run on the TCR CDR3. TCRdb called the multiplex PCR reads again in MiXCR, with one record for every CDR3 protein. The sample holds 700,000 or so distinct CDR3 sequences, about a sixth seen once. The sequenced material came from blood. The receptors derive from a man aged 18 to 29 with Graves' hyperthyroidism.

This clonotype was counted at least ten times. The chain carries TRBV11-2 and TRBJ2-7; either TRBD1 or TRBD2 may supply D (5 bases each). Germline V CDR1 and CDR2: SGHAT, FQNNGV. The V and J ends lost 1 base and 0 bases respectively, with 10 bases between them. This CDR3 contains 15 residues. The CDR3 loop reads CASSLGGTLSYEQYF. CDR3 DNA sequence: TGTGCCAGCAGCTTAGGAGGGACCCTCTCCTACGAGCAGTACTTC.

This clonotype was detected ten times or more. The CDR3, as DNA: TGTGCCAGCTCACCACAGGGATGGGGACCCATGCCTGGCTACACCTTC. It is translated as CASSPQGWGPMPGYTF. The V call is TRBV18, the J call TRBJ1-2; perhaps TRBD1 as D (5 bases). Trimming left V 1 base short and J 7 bases short, with 19 bases between. The length of the CDR3 is 16 residues. Per germline, CDR1 KGHSH and CDR2 LQKENI.

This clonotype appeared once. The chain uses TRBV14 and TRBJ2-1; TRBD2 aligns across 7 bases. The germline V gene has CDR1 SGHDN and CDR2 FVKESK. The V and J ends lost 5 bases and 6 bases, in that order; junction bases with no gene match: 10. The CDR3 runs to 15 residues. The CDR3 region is CASSYRLARPNEQFF. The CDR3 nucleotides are TGTGCCAGCAGCTACCGACTAGCTCGGCCCAATGAGCAGTTCTTC.

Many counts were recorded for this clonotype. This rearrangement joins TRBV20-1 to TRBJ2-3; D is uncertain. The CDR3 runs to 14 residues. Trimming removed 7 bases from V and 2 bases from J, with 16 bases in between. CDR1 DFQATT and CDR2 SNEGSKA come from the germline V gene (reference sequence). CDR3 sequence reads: CSVPTQPNTDTQYF. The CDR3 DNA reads TGCAGTGTCCCGACTCAACCGAACACAGATACGCAGTATTTT.

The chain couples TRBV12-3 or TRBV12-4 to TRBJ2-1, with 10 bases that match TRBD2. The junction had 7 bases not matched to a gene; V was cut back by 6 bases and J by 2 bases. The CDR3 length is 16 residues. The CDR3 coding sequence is TGTGCCAGCAGCAGGACTAGCGGCCTTACCTACAATGAGCAGTTCTTC. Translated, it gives CASSRTSGLTYNEQFF.

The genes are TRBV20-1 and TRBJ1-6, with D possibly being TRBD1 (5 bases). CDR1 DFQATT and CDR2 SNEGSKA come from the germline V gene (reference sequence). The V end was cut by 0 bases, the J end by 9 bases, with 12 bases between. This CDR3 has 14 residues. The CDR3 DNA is TGCAGTGCTAGAGATACCGGGGCTGGTTCACCCCTCCACTTT. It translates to CSARDTGAGSPLHF.

The CDR3 region has the DNA TGCAGTGCCCGAGGGGCAGCGGGACGGAAGCCAGATACGCAGTATTTT. The encoded protein is CSARGAAGRKPDTQYF. The V gene is TRBV20-1, the J gene TRBJ2-3; 7 nucleotides align to TRBD2. Per germline, CDR1 DFQATT and CDR2 SNEGSKA (reference sequence). V shed 6 bases and J 4 bases; nucleotides not matched to a gene: 16. The CDR3 covers 16 residues.

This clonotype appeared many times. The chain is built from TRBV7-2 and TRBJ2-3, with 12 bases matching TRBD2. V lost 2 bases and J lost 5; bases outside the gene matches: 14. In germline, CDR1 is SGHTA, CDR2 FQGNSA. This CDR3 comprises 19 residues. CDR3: CASSLYSGLAGGPGDTQYF. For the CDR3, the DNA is TGTGCCAGCAGCTTATACAGTGGGCTAGCGGGAGGGCCTGGAGATACGCAGTATTTT.

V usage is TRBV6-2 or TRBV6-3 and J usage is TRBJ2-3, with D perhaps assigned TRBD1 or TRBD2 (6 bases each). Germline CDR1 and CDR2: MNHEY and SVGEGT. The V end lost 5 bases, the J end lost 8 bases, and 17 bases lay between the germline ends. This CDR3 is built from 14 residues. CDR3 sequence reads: CASSTRLGGGTQYF. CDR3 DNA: TGTGCCAGCAGTACCCGTCTAGGAGGGGGTACGCAGTATTTT.